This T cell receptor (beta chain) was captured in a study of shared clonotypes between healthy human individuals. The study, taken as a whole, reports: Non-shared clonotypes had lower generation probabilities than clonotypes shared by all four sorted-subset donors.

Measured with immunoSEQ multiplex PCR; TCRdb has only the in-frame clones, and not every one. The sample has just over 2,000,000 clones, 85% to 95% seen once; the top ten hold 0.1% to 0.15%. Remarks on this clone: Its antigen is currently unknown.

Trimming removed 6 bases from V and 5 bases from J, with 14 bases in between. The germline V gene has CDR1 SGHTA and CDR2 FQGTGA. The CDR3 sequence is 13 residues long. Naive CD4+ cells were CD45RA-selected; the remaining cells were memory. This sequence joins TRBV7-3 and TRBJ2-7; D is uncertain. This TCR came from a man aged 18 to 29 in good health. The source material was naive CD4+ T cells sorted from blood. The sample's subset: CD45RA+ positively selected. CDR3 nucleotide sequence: TGTGCCAGCAGGTCCTATATGGTGGACGAGCAGTACTTC. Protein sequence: CASRSYMVDEQYF.